These 20 T cell receptor beta chains were sequenced from one sample in a study of CD8+ T cells in alopecia areata. Isolated RNA was reverse transcribed into cDNA used as the sequencing template. The table came from immunoSEQ multiplex PCR; TCRdb's copy has only in-frame clones and leaves some out. The profile shows 90,000 to 120,000 clones, 45% to 60% of them singletons. Sequences were obtained from NKG2D-low CD8+ T cells sorted from blood. The receptors were gathered from a human donor with alopecia areata.

The genes are TRBV4-2 and TRBJ2-7, with unresolved D. Germline CDR1 and CDR2: LGHNA and YNFKEQ. Trimming stripped 6 bases from V and 7 bases from J, with 13 bases between. The CDR3 totals 12 residues. The CDR3 region is CASRSPLLEQYF. The CDR3 DNA reads TGTGCCAGCAGAAGTCCTCTATTGGAGCAGTACTTC.

The CDR3 loop reads CASSVPTSWGGDSYNEQFF. CDR3 bases: TGTGCCAGCAGCGTACCGACCTCCTGGGGGGGAGACTCCTACAATGAGCAGTTCTTC. The chain carries TRBV9 and TRBJ2-1; 7 nucleotides line up with TRBD2. Germline values: CDR1 SGDLS, CDR2 YYNGEE. This CDR3 spans 19 amino acids. V gave up 1 base and J gave up 0 bases; unmatched junction bases: 13.

This clone was found once. The junction differs from germline at one of its ends, possibly a read error. This rearrangement joins TRBV27 to TRBJ2-7; D is ambiguous. Germline V gene data show CDR1 as MNHEY and CDR2 as SMNVEV (reference sequence). The CDR3 sequence is 16 residues long. The CDR3, as DNA: TGTGCCAGCAGTCTATCTCTAGGGCTCCGCACCTACGAGCAGTACTTC. Encoded protein: CASSLSLGLRTYEQYF.

This chain joins TRBV2 and TRBJ2-7; no definite D call. The CDR3 extends over 11 amino acids. V lost 9 bases to trimming and J lost 2 bases, with 8 bases between them. Germline V gives CDR1 SNHLY, CDR2 FYNNEI. DNA for the CDR3: TGTGCCAGGATTGAAGCCTACGAGCAGTACTTC. It codes for CARIEAYEQYF.

This chain's CDR3 is CSVEYTGQEPYEQYF. The CDR3 DNA reads as TGCAGCGTTGAATATACAGGACAGGAGCCCTACGAGCAGTACTTC. The V and J genes are TRBV29-1 and TRBJ2-7; TRBD1 matches at 7 bases. V dropped 2 bases and J dropped 2; count of bases not matched to a gene: 9. The length of the CDR3 is 15 residues. The germline gives CDR1 SQVTM, CDR2 ANQGSEA.

The chain couples TRBV6-5 to TRBJ2-1, with 11 bases fitting TRBD1. Germline CDR1 is MNHEY and CDR2 is SVGAGI. The CDR3 spans 13 residues. V gave up 11 bases and J gave up 7 bases; unmatched junction bases: 7. CDR3 amino acids: CAVRTGGKNEQFF. The CDR3 DNA follows: TGTGCCGTCCGGACAGGGGGCAAGAATGAGCAGTTCTTC.

This chain links TRBV6-1 with TRBJ2-5, with no clear D. V was clipped by 3 bases and J by 9 bases, with 11 bases between them. CDR3 size: 12 residues. The V gene's germline CDR1 is MNHNS and CDR2 SASEGT. The CDR3 is CASSDINLAQYF. The CDR3 region has the DNA TGTGCCAGCAGTGATATAAATTTGGCCCAGTACTTC.

This clone was seen only a few times. The rearrangement joins TRBV14 to TRBJ2-1; D remains unclear. Deletions cut 0 bases from V and 6 bases from J, with 12 bases between. The germline V gene has CDR1 SGHDN and CDR2 FVKESK. The CDR3 covers 15 residues. CDR3 sequence reads: CASSQDLASVNEQFF. The CDR3 DNA sequence: TGTGCCAGCAGCCAAGATCTCGCTAGTGTCAATGAGCAGTTCTTC.

The chain combines TRBV28 with TRBJ2-1, with TRBD2 identical over 14 bases. Germline lookup yields CDR1 MDHEN and CDR2 SYDVKM. With 3 bases clipped from V and 4 bases from J, the junction kept 5 bases outside the gene matches. The CDR3 loop spans 17 amino acids. The CDR3 DNA reads as TGTGCCAGCAGTTTTGGGACTAGCGGGAGCAGTTACAATGAGCAGTTCTTC. This encodes CASSFGTSGSSYNEQFF.

This clone was detected only a few times. The chain recombines TRBV7-9 with TRBJ2-2; possible D gene TRBD2, 5 bases. Germline loops: CDR1 SEHNR, CDR2 FQNEAQ (reference sequence). The V end lost 5 bases, the J end lost 2 bases, and 12 bases lay between the germline ends. There are 15 residues in the CDR3. The CDR3 nucleotides read TGTGCCAGCAGCCACGGACTGGATAACACCGGGGAGCTGTTTTTT. The encoded protein is CASSHGLDNTGELFF.

This clone was seen once. The V gene is TRBV7-2, the J gene TRBJ2-1; the match to TRBD2 covers 8 bases. In germline, CDR1 is SGHTA, CDR2 FQGNSA. The CDR3 length is 15 residues. Trimming removed 5 bases from V and 6 bases from J; junction bases left unmatched: 9. The CDR3 DNA reads as TGTGCCAGCAGCGACCCCGGGACTAGAGTCAATGAGCAGTTCTTC. Translated: CASSDPGTRVNEQFF.

V usage is TRBV6-1 and J usage is TRBJ2-7; D is perhaps TRBD1 (6 bases). CDR1 MNHNS and CDR2 SASEGT come from the germline V gene. The CDR3 length is 13 residues. V was trimmed by 10 bases and J by 2 bases, leaving 15 bases between them. The CDR3 nucleotides read TGTGCCACCCAACCGGGACAAGCCTACGAGCAGTACTTC. This translates into CATQPGQAYEQYF.

This clone showed up just a few times. The rearrangement uses TRBV29-1 and TRBJ2-1, with TRBD2 matching 9 bases. The CDR3 consists of 15 residues. The V gene's germline CDR1 is SQVTM and CDR2 ANQGSEA. V was pared by 1 base and J by 6 bases, with 7 bases of the junction left unmatched. The DNA of the CDR3 is TGCAGCGTTGAAGGTCGGCAGCGGGAGGTCAATGAGCAGTTCTTC. As protein: CSVEGRQREVNEQFF.

The rearrangement links TRBV27 to TRBJ2-1; 9 positions match TRBD2. Germline CDR1 and CDR2: MNHEY and SMNVEV (reference sequence). J gave up 7 bases and V 5 bases, and 9 bases lay outside the gene matches. The CDR3 has 15 residues. The CDR3 reads CASSHNSGSENEQFF. In nucleotides, the CDR3 is TGTGCCAGCAGTCACAATAGCGGGAGCGAAAATGAGCAGTTCTTC.

The chain has TRBV6-5 and TRBJ2-2; D gene unclear. The V end lost 0 bases, the J end lost 7 bases, and 6 bases lay between the germline ends. Germline V gene sequence: CDR1 MNHEY, CDR2 SVGAGI. This CDR3 has 13 amino acids. The CDR3 sequence: CASSYSVLGELFF. In nucleotides, the CDR3 is TGTGCCAGCAGTTACTCGGTACTCGGGGAGCTGTTTTTT.

The chain carries TRBV2 and TRBJ2-1, with TRBD2 as a possible D gene (5 bases). In germline, CDR1 is SNHLY, CDR2 FYNNEI. CDR3 length: 15 amino acids. Trimming removed 4 bases at V and 0 bases at J, with 10 bases between. CDR3 loop: CASSASRSSYNEQFF. In nucleotides, the CDR3 is TGTGCCAGCAGTGCTAGCCGAAGCTCCTACAATGAGCAGTTCTTC.

The rearrangement joins TRBV15 to TRBJ2-3; 13 bases map to TRBD2. The length of the CDR3 is 14 residues. Germline V gene data show CDR1 as LNHNV and CDR2 as YYDKDF (reference sequence). V trimming: 8 bases; J trimming: 4 bases; junction bases outside the gene matches: 3. CDR3 in DNA: TGTGCCACCTCAGGACTAGCGGGAGCAGATACGCAGTATTTT. This encodes CATSGLAGADTQYF.

Only a few counts were recorded for this clone. The chain employs TRBV25-1 and TRBJ2-5, with a tentative D call TRBD2 (6 bases). Germline CDR1 is MGHDK and CDR2 is SYGVNS. The CDR3 is 13 amino acids. Trimming left V 1 base short and J 5 bases short, with 8 bases between. CDR3 in amino acids: CASSEWRVETQYF. DNA of the CDR3: TGTGCCAGCAGTGAATGGAGGGTTGAGACCCAGTACTTC.

The V and J genes are TRBV10-3 and TRBJ2-3, with D maybe TRBD2 (7 bases). The V end was cut by 0 bases, the J end by 5 bases, with 15 bases between. The CDR3 runs to 16 residues. CDR1 is ENHRY, CDR2 SYGVKD, per germline. CDR3 residues: CAISESSRGAKDTQYF. CDR3 nucleotides: TGTGCCATCAGTGAGTCGAGTCGGGGGGCTAAAGATACGCAGTATTTT.

The chain couples TRBV29-1 to TRBJ2-1, with D perhaps TRBD2 (6 bases). Germline-derived CDR1 and CDR2 are SQVTM and ANQGSEA. The CDR3 runs 13 residues. Between the trimmed V and J ends, which lost 7 bases and 0 bases, there was a span of 10 bases. CDR3 sequence reads: CSALEGSYNEQFF. For the CDR3, the DNA is TGCAGCGCCCTGGAGGGCTCCTACAATGAGCAGTTCTTC.